These 30 T cell receptor beta chains were all obtained from the same sample, sequenced in a study of early stage breast cancer tumors. Assay: immunoSEQ multiplex PCR; the TCRdb copy retains only in-frame clones and omits some. The table shows about 53,000 clones, with around nine tenths occurring only once. The sample was blood. These receptors all stem from a person between 70 and 80 years old with breast cancer.

The chain joins TRBV5-4 to TRBJ2-3; D gene unclear. Germline V lookup: CDR1 SGHNT, CDR2 YYREEE (reference sequence). The CDR3 has 12 amino acids. V lost 7 bases, J lost 1 base, and 7 bases lay in between. CDR3 sequence: CASAPGTDTQYF. The CDR3 DNA reads as TGTGCCAGCGCCCCAGGCACAGATACGCAGTATTTT. Looking up the rest from reference TRBV5-4 and TRBJ2-3 gives the full variable domain: ETGVTQSPTHLIKTRGQQVTLRCSSQSGHNTVSWYQQALGQGPQFIFQYYREEENGRGNFPPRFSGLQFPNYSSELNVNALELDDSALYLCASAPGTDTQYFGPGTRLTVL.

The chain links TRBV7-9 to TRBJ2-5; perhaps TRBD2 as D (6 bases). The CDR3 has 14 residues. Germline V gene lookup returns CDR1 SEHNR and CDR2 FQNEAQ (reference sequence). The ends were cut back, 5 bases at V and 4 bases at J, with 14 bases in the middle. The CDR3 is CASSVTVGGETQYF. Written as DNA, the CDR3 is TGTGCCAGCAGCGTGACAGTGGGAGGAGAGACCCAGTACTTC.

The rearrangement uses TRBV11-3 and TRBJ2-7; perhaps TRBD1 as D (5 bases). Per the germline V gene, CDR1 is SGHNT and CDR2 is YENEEA. The CDR3 extends over 14 amino acids. V was cut by 2 bases and J by 1 base, with 9 bases left in between. The CDR3, as DNA: TGTGCCAGCAGCTTAAAAAAGGGGTCCTACGAGCAGTACTTC. Translated, it gives CASSLKKGSYEQYF.

This clone was counted once. The J gene is TRBJ2-3, the V gene TRBV19; 9 bases agree with TRBD2. CDR1 is LNHDA, CDR2 SQIVND, per germline (reference sequence). CDR3 length equals 16 residues. V gave up 5 bases and J gave up 1 base; unmatched junction bases: 7. For the CDR3, the DNA is TGTGCCAGTAGTTGGGGTAGCGGGAGAGGCACAGATACGCAGTATTTT. It codes for CASSWGSGRGTDTQYF.

This clone was seen once. In DNA, the CDR3 is TGTGCCAGCGTCTGGACAGTCACAGATACGCAGTATTTT. Translating gives CASVWTVTDTQYF. V usage is TRBV2 and J usage is TRBJ2-3, with TRBD1 as a possible D gene (6 bases). Germline lookup yields CDR1 SNHLY and CDR2 FYNNEI. This CDR3 has 13 amino acids. The germline V and J ends were trimmed by 8 bases and 2 bases, with 11 bases remaining between them.

V gene TRBV30 combines with J gene TRBJ1-4; tentative D call: TRBD1 (6 bases). The V gene lost 8 bases and the J gene lost 4 bases, with 14 bases spanning the gap. The V gene's germline CDR1 is GTSNPN and CDR2 SVGIG (reference sequence). The CDR3 spans 13 residues. The CDR3 loop is CALAGAGNEKLFF. The CDR3 nucleotides read TGTGCCCTGGCAGGGGCGGGTAATGAAAAACTGTTTTTT.

The rearrangement uses TRBV28 and TRBJ1-4, with D possibly matching TRBD1 (6 bases). Between the trimmed V and J ends, which lost 3 bases and 10 bases, there was a span of 15 bases. Germline loops: CDR1 MDHEN, CDR2 SYDVKM. The CDR3 loop spans 14 amino acids. The CDR3 spells CASSLGRGHGKLFF. The CDR3 DNA follows: TGTGCCAGCAGTTTGGGCAGGGGCCATGGAAAACTGTTTTTT.

V gene TRBV5-4 combines with J gene TRBJ2-5; no clear D. The ends were cut back, 2 bases at V and 0 bases at J, with 5 bases in the middle. The CDR3 has 13 residues. Germline assignment: CDR1 SGHNT and CDR2 YYREEE (reference sequence). The CDR3 nucleotides are TGTGCCAGCAGCTTTGAGTACCAAGAGACCCAGTACTTC. Its protein is CASSFEYQETQYF.

Only one count was recorded for this clone. The chain combines TRBV18 with TRBJ1-2; 9 bases are a match to TRBD1. Germline trimming cut 2 bases from V and 8 bases from J; bases unmatched to any gene: 12. CDR3 length: 16 residues. Germline CDR1 reads KGHSH; CDR2 reads LQKENI. CDR3 bases: TGTGCCAGCTCACCATCAGGACAGGGGCCCTACCAGGGCTACACCTTC. Its translation: CASSPSGQGPYQGYTF.

The rearrangement links TRBV4-2 to TRBJ2-5; D possibly corresponds to TRBD2 (6 bases). The CDR3 is 14 amino acids. The germline CDR1 and CDR2 sequences are LGHNA and YNFKEQ. The ends were cut back, 3 bases at V and 5 bases at J, with 13 bases in the middle. The CDR3 DNA is TGTGCCAGCAGCCAGGGAGGTAGCCAGGAGACCCAGTACTTC. It translates to CASSQGGSQETQYF.

J is TRBJ1-2 and V is TRBV28; 12 bases line up with TRBD1. V gave up 4 bases and J gave up 8 bases; unmatched junction bases: 5. CDR1 and CDR2 (germline): MDHEN, SYDVKM. The CDR3 loop spans 14 amino acids. The CDR3 nucleotides are TGTGCCAGCAGTTCCGGGACAGGGGGCTTCGGCTACACCTTC. It specifies CASSSGTGGFGYTF.

This chain connects TRBV6-4 to TRBJ2-1; 8 nucleotides match TRBD2. Germline CDR1 reads MRHNA; CDR2 reads SNTAGT. J gave up 8 bases and V 8 bases, and 8 bases lay outside the gene matches. The CDR3 has 13 amino acids. Written as DNA, the CDR3 is TGTGCCAGCCCGGGACTAGTGTATGATGAGCAGTTCTTC. It encodes CASPGLVYDEQFF.

The rearrangement joins TRBV4-1 to TRBJ2-5, with no clear D. The CDR3 sequence is 13 residues long. Trimming shortened V by 1 base and J by 5 bases, and 8 bases separated the two germline ends. In germline, CDR1 is MGHRA, CDR2 YSYEKL. DNA for the CDR3: TGCGCCAGCAGCCAAGTATTTCAGGAGACCCAGTACTTC. Its translation is CASSQVFQETQYF.

The rearrangement links TRBV19 to TRBJ2-5; possible D gene TRBD2, 5 bases. The ends were cut back, 6 bases at V and 3 bases at J, with 11 bases in the middle. The CDR3 contains 13 residues. Per germline, CDR1 LNHDA and CDR2 SQIVND (reference sequence). CDR3: CASRKDGEETQYF. In DNA, the CDR3 is TGTGCCAGTAGGAAGGACGGGGAAGAGACCCAGTACTTC.

The chain is built from TRBV2 and TRBJ2-3, with 8 bases matching TRBD1. Germline loops: CDR1 SNHLY, CDR2 FYNNEI. There are 12 residues in the CDR3. CDR3 region: CVSRGRTDTQYF. The CDR3 DNA follows: TGTGTATCCAGGGGGCGCACAGATACGCAGTATTTT.

The chain couples TRBV28 to TRBJ2-6, with D hard to call. Germline V gives CDR1 MDHEN, CDR2 SYDVKM. V was cut by 2 bases and J by 0 bases, with 8 bases left in between. The CDR3 consists of 16 residues. CDR3 protein: CASSLPGISGANVLTF. The CDR3 DNA is TGTGCCAGCAGTTTACCCGGTATCTCTGGGGCCAACGTCCTGACTTTC.

V gene TRBV6-5 combines with J gene TRBJ2-7, with 8 nucleotides matching TRBD2. CDR3 size: 16 residues. V shed 0 bases and J 2 bases; nucleotides not matched to a gene: 6. Germline loops: CDR1 MNHEY, CDR2 SVGAGI. CDR3 loop: CASSYSGTRGAYEQYF. CDR3 sequence (DNA): TGTGCCAGCAGTTACTCCGGGACTAGGGGAGCCTACGAGCAGTACTTC.

The genes are TRBV2 and TRBJ2-7; 7 nucleotides match TRBD2. V trimming: 6 bases; J trimming: 5 bases; junction bases outside the gene matches: 7. Germline V lookup: CDR1 SNHLY, CDR2 FYNNEI. The CDR3 is 13 residues long. CDR3 region: CASRTSGIHEQYF. DNA of the CDR3: TGTGCCAGCAGGACGAGCGGGATCCACGAGCAGTACTTC.

With respect to this clone: Compared with germline, one end of the junction differs, possibly owing to a read error. The rearrangement links TRBV11-3 to TRBJ1-1; weak D call: TRBD1 (6 bases). Looked up from germline, CDR1 is SGHNT and CDR2 is YENEEA. The CDR3 totals 13 residues. The CDR3 loop is CASSLGGDTEAFF. CDR3 nucleotides: TGTGCCAGCAGTTTAGGGGGAGACACTGAAGCTTTCTTT. The full variable domain, completed using reference TRBV11-3 and TRBJ1-1, is EAGVVQSPRYKIIEKKQPVAFWCNPISGHNTLYWYLQNLGQGPELLIRYENEEAVDDSQLPKDRFSAERLKGVDSTLKIQPAELGDSAVYLCASSLGGDTEAFFGQGTRLTVV.

This chain uses TRBV5-4 with TRBJ1-3, with D tentatively TRBD1 (5 bases). The CDR3 has 18 amino acids. V was cut by 6 bases and J by 0 bases, with 22 bases left in between. The V gene's germline CDR1 is SGHNT and CDR2 YYREEE (reference sequence). The CDR3 reads CASTKSSWGGGSGNTIYF. For the CDR3, the DNA is TGTGCCAGCACCAAGAGCTCGTGGGGGGGAGGCTCTGGAAACACCATATATTTT.

V gene TRBV19 combines with J gene TRBJ1-2, with a possible D match to TRBD1 (6 bases). Between the trimmed V and J ends, which lost 7 bases and 4 bases, there was a span of 10 bases. CDR1 and CDR2 (germline): LNHDA, SQIVND (reference sequence). This CDR3 is built from 12 residues. The CDR3 region has the DNA TGTGCCAGTAATAGAGGGGGCTATGGCTACACCTTC. Amino acids: CASNRGGYGYTF.

This clone was detected once. This chain links TRBV7-2 with TRBJ2-7; D might be TRBD2 (6 bases). Trimming cost V 3 bases and J 0 bases, with 12 bases left between them. The CDR3 spans 15 residues. Germline V lookup: CDR1 SGHTA, CDR2 FQGNSA. The CDR3 reads CASSLGGEGSYEQYF. Written as DNA, the CDR3 is TGTGCCAGCAGCTTGGGCGGGGAAGGCTCCTACGAGCAGTACTTC.

The CDR3 nucleotides are TGTGCCATCAGTGAGTCGGACAGGCTAACTGAAGCTTTCTTT. This translates into CAISESDRLTEAFF. J is TRBJ1-1 and V is TRBV10-3; 7 positions agree with TRBD1. V was pared by 0 bases and J by 5 bases, with 3 bases of the junction left unmatched. In germline, CDR1 is ENHRY, CDR2 SYGVKD. There are 14 residues in the CDR3.

The chain is built from TRBV5-1 and TRBJ2-2, with D possibly being TRBD2 (6 bases). The V gene's germline CDR1 is SGHRS and CDR2 YFSETQ. CDR3 length: 17 amino acids. Between the trimmed V and J ends, which lost 6 bases and 7 bases, there was a span of 25 bases. CDR3 amino acids: CASNNHGGSSVGGELFF. The CDR3 DNA reads TGCGCCAGCAACAATCACGGGGGTAGCTCCGTAGGCGGGGAGCTGTTTTTT. Based on the CDR3 plus reference TRBV5-1 and TRBJ2-2, the full variable domain is KAGVTQTPRYLIKTRGQQVTLSCSPISGHRSVSWYQQTPGQGLQFLFEYFSETQRNKGNFPGRFSGRQFSNSRSEMNVSTLELGDSALYLCASNNHGGSSVGGELFFGEGSRLTVL.

The chain joins TRBV19 to TRBJ2-5, with 7 bases that match TRBD1. The V segment lost 4 bases and the J segment 2 bases; nucleotides outside the gene matches: 7. CDR1 LNHDA and CDR2 SQIVND come from the germline V gene (reference sequence). The CDR3 contains 15 residues. CDR3 DNA: TGTGCCAGTAGTACTTCCACGACAGGGCAAGAGACCCAGTACTTC. As protein: CASSTSTTGQETQYF. Full variable domain (remainder filled in from reference TRBV19 and TRBJ2-5): DGGITQSPKYLFRKEGQNVTLSCEQNLNHDAMYWYRQDPGQGLRLIYYSQIVNDFQKGDIAEGYSVSREKKESFPLTVTSAQKNPTAFYLCASSTSTTGQETQYFGPGTRLLVL.

The chain uses TRBV11-2 and TRBJ2-7; tentatively, D is TRBD2 (6 bases). With 1 base removed from V and 0 bases from J, the gap between germline ends came to 10 bases. In germline, CDR1 is SGHAT, CDR2 FQNNGV. The CDR3 has 15 residues. CDR3 protein: CASSLGHGGSYEQYF. As DNA, the CDR3 is TGTGCCAGCAGCTTAGGGCACGGGGGCTCCTACGAGCAGTACTTC.

This clone was observed once. The chain has TRBV5-1 and TRBJ2-4, with 9 bases that match TRBD2. Looked up from germline, CDR1 is SGHRS and CDR2 is YFSETQ. The CDR3 consists of 16 residues. V shed 0 bases and J 5 bases; nucleotides not matched to a gene: 6. The CDR3 sequence: CASSLVLAGAENIQYF. The CDR3 bases are TGCGCCAGCAGCTTGGTGTTAGCGGGAGCGGAAAACATTCAGTACTTC.

This chain joins TRBV19 and TRBJ1-1, with D unresolved. CDR3 length equals 15 residues. The V end was cut by 5 bases, the J end by 2 bases, with 15 bases between. CDR1 and CDR2 from the germline V gene are LNHDA and SQIVND (reference sequence). In DNA form, the CDR3 reads TGTGCCAGTAGTCTAGGGCGGGTGGCTAACACTGAAGCTTTCTTT. It specifies CASSLGRVANTEAFF. The full variable domain, its missing parts supplied by reference TRBV19 and TRBJ1-1, is DGGITQSPKYLFRKEGQNVTLSCEQNLNHDAMYWYRQDPGQGLRLIYYSQIVNDFQKGDIAEGYSVSREKKESFPLTVTSAQKNPTAFYLCASSLGRVANTEAFFGQGTRLTVV.

The J gene is TRBJ2-5, the V gene TRBV6-6, with 11 nucleotides matching TRBD1. The CDR3 runs 15 residues. CDR1 is MNHNY, CDR2 SVGAGI, per germline (reference sequence). V lost 6 bases to trimming and J lost 2 bases; unmatched junction nucleotides: 5. This CDR3 is CASSRGTGGQETQYF. The CDR3 DNA reads TGTGCCAGCAGCCGTGGGACAGGGGGACAAGAGACCCAGTACTTC.

The V gene is TRBV11-2, the J gene TRBJ2-5; TRBD2 matches 12 bases. Trimming removed 5 bases from V and 1 base from J; junction bases left unmatched: 5. The CDR3 has 16 residues. Germline loops: CDR1 SGHAT, CDR2 FQNNGV. CDR3 sequence: CASSKTSGGPQETQYF. The CDR3 bases are TGTGCCAGCAGCAAGACTAGCGGGGGACCCCAAGAGACCCAGTACTTC.